This T cell receptor beta chain was documented in a study of post-analysis software for immune sequencing data. Study at large: In terms of disease course, relapsing-remitting, secondary progressive and progressive-relapsing multiple sclerosis were included. Study conclusions and caveats: Roughly 5 TRBV segments occurring more often in patients than controls included TRBV5-6, TRBV5-1 and TRBV20-1. When the samples were clustered directly with F measure, those that had been prepared in the same batch showed strong co-clustering.

Of note for this clonotype: Its antigen is as yet unknown.

The germline gives CDR1 LGHNA, CDR2 YSLEER. CDR3 length: 14 residues. Between the trimmed V and J ends, which lost 0 bases and 11 bases, there was a span of 16 bases. TCR beta libraries were prepared from cDNA with unique molecular identifiers. MiXCR was run by TCRdb on the PCR reads, yielding one entry per CDR3 protein. This table has more than 350,000 distinct CDR3 sequences, more than 30% appearing once. The source material was blood. The rearrangement joins TRBV4-3 to TRBJ2-5; D may be TRBD2 (5 bases). The sequence came from a girl aged 2 to 9 with multiple sclerosis. The CDR3: CASSQELAYREQYF. CDR3 nucleotide sequence: TGCGCCAGCAGCCAAGAGTTAGCGTACAGAGAACAGTACTTC.